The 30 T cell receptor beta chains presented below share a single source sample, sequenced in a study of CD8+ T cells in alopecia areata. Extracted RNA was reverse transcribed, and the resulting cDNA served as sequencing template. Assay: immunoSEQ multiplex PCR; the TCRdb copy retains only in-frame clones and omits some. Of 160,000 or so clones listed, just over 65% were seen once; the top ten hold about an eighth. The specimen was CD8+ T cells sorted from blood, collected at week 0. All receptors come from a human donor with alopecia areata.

CDR3 nucleotide sequence: TGTGCCAGCAGTGAGTCGACAGGCTACCTCTACGAGCAGTACTTC. It is translated as CASSESTGYLYEQYF. This rearrangement joins TRBV2 to TRBJ2-7; D might be TRBD1 (6 bases). This CDR3 has 15 amino acids. The V and J ends lost 3 bases and 3 bases respectively, with 15 bases between them. CDR1 is SNHLY and CDR2 is FYNNEI in the germline V gene.

CDR3 nucleotide sequence: TGCAGCGTTTTGGACCAAAACTATGGCTACACCTTC. Translated: CSVLDQNYGYTF. This chain joins TRBV29-1 and TRBJ1-2; D not certain. V was clipped by 5 bases and J by 2 bases, with 9 bases between them. The CDR3 has 12 residues. The germline gives CDR1 SQVTM, CDR2 ANQGSEA.

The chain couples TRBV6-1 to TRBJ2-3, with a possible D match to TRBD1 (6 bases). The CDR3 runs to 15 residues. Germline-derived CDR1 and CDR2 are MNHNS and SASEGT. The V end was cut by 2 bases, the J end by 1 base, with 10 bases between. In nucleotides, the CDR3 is TGTGCCAGCAGTGAATTTCACAGGGGCACAGATACGCAGTATTTT. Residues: CASSEFHRGTDTQYF.

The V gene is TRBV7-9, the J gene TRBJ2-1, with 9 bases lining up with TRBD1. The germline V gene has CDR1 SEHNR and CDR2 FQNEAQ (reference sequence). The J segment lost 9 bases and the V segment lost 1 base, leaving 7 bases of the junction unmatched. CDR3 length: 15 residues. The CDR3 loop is CASSLEVNRGPEQFF. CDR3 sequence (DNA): TGTGCCAGCAGCTTAGAAGTCAACAGGGGGCCTGAGCAGTTCTTC.

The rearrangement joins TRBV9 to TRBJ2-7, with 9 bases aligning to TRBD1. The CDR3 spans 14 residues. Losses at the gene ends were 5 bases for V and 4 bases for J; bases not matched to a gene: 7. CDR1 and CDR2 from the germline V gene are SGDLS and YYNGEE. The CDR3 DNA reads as TGTGCCAGCAGTTACCGGGACAGGGAATACGAGCAGTACTTC. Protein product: CASSYRDREYEQYF.

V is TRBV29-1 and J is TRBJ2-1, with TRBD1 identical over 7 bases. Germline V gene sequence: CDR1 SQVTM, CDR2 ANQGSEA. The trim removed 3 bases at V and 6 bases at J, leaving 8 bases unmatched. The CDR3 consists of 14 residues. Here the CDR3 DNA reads TGCAGCGTTGAGGGACAGAACCCGGGCAATGAGCAGTTCTTC. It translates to CSVEGQNPGNEQFF.

CDR3 bases: TGCGCCAGCAGCCAAGATCTAGCGGGGGGGTACAATGAGCAGTTCTTC. It yields the protein CASSQDLAGGYNEQFF. The V call is TRBV4-1, the J call TRBJ2-1; 12 nucleotides align to TRBD2. This CDR3 region has 16 residues. The V gene's germline CDR1 is MGHRA and CDR2 YSYEKL. J lost 4 bases, V lost 0 bases, and 1 base had no gene match.

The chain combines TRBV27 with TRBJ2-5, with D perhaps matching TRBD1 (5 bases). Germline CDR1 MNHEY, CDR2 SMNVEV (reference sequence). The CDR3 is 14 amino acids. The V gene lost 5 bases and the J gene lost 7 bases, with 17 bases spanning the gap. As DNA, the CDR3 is TGTGCCAGCAGTCCAGGAGCAGGGCTGGGGACCCAGTACTTC. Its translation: CASSPGAGLGTQYF.

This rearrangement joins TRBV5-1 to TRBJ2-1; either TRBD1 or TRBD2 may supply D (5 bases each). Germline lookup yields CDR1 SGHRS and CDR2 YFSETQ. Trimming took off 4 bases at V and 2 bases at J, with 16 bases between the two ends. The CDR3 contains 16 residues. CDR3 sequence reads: CASSAQGAPAYNEQFF. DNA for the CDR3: TGCGCCAGCAGCGCGCAGGGAGCACCCGCCTACAATGAGCAGTTCTTC. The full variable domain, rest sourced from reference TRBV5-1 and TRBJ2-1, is KAGVTQTPRYLIKTRGQQVTLSCSPISGHRSVSWYQQTPGQGLQFLFEYFSETQRNKGNFPGRFSGRQFSNSRSEMNVSTLELGDSALYLCASSAQGAPAYNEQFFGPGTRLTVL.

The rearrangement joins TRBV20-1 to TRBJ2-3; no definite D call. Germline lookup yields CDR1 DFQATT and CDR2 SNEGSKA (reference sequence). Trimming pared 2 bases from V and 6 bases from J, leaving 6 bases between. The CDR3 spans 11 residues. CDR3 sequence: CSARYWDTQYF. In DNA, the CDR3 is TGCAGTGCTAGATATTGGGATACGCAGTATTTT.

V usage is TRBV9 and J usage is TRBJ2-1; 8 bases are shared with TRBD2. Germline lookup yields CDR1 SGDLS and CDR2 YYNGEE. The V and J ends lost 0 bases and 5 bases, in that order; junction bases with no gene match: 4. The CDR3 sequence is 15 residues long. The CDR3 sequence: CASSVGGGRNNEQFF. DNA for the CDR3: TGTGCCAGCAGCGTAGGCGGGGGGCGTAACAATGAGCAGTTCTTC.

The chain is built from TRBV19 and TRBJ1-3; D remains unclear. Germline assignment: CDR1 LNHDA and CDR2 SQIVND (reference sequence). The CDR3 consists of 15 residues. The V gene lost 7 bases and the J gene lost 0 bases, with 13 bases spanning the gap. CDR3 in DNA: TGTGCCAGTAAAGGGTACGGGAGCTCTGGAAACACCATATATTTT. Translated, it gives CASKGYGSSGNTIYF.

The CDR3 protein is CASSRSRDRGNGYTF. The CDR3 DNA sequence: TGCGCCAGCAGTCGCTCCCGGGACAGGGGGAATGGCTACACCTTC. V usage is TRBV4-1 and J usage is TRBJ1-2; 11 bases align to TRBD1. This CDR3 is 15 amino acids long. Germline CDR1 reads MGHRA; CDR2 reads YSYEKL. Losses at the gene ends were 6 bases for V and 6 bases for J; bases not matched to a gene: 9.

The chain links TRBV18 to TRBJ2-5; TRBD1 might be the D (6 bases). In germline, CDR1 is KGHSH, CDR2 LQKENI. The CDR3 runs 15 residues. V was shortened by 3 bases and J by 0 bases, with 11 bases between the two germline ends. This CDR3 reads CASSPGQQYQETQYF. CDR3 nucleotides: TGTGCCAGCTCACCCGGACAGCAGTACCAAGAGACCCAGTACTTC.

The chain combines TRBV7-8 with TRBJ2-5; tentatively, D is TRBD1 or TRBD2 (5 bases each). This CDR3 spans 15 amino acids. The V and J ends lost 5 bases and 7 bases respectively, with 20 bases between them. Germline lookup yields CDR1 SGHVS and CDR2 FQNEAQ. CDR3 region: CASSPTGTKRGTQYF. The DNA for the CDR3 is TGTGCCAGCAGCCCTACAGGAACCAAGAGGGGGACCCAGTACTTC.

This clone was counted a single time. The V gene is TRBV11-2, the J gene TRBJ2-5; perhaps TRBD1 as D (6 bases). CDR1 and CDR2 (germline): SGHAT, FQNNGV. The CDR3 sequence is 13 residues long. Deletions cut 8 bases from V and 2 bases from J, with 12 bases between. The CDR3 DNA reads TGTGCCAGCGCCCTGGACAGTCAAGAGACCCAGTACTTC. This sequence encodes CASALDSQETQYF.

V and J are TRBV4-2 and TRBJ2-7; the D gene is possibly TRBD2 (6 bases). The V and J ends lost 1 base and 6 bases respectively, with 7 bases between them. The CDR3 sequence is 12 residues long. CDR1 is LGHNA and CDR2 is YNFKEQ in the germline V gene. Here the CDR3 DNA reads TGTGCCAGCAGCCAAGGGGGGGTCGAGCAGTACTTC. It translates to CASSQGGVEQYF.

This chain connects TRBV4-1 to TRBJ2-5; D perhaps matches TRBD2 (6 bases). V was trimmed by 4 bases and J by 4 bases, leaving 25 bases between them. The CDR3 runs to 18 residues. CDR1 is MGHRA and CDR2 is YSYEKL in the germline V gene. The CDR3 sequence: CASSPRVGSGVGGETQYF. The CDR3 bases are TGCGCCAGCAGCCCCCGTGTGGGTAGCGGCGTGGGGGGAGAGACCCAGTACTTC.

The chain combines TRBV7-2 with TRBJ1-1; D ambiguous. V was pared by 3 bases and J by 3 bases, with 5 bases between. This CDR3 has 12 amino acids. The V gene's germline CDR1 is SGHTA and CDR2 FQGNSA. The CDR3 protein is CASSLAYTEAFF. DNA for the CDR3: TGTGCCAGCAGCTTGGCTTACACTGAAGCTTTCTTT.

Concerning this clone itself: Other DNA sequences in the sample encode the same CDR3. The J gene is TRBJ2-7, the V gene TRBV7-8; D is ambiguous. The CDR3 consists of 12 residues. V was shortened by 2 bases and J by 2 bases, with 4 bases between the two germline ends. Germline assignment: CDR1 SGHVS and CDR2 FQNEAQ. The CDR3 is CASSLRAYEQYF. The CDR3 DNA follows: TGTGCCAGCAGCTTAAGAGCCTACGAGCAGTACTTC.

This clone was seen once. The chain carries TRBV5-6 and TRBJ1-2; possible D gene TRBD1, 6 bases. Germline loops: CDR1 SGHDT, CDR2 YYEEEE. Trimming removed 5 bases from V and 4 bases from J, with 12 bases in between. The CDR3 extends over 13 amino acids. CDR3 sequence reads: CASRVQGSYGYTF. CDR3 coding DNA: TGTGCCAGCAGAGTTCAGGGGTCCTATGGCTACACCTTC.

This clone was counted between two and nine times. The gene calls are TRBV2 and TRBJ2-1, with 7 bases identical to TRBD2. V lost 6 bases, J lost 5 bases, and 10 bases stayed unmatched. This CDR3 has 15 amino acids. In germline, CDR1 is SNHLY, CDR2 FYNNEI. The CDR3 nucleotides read TGTGCCAGCAGACGCCCCAGCGGGGATGACAATGAGCAGTTCTTC. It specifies CASRRPSGDDNEQFF.

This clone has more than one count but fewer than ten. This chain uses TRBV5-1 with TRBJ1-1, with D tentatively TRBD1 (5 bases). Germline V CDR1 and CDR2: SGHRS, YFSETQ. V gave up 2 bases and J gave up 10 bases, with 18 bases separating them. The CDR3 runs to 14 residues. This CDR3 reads CASSLPSGQAAAFF. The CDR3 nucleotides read TGCGCCAGCAGCTTACCCTCGGGGCAGGCCGCAGCTTTCTTT.

The chain's CDR3 is CASSYSTDGHQPQHF. Here the CDR3 DNA reads TGTGCCAGCAGTTACTCGACGGACGGCCATCAGCCCCAGCATTTT. The chain couples TRBV6-5 to TRBJ1-5, with D unclear. The CDR3 sequence is 15 residues long. Trimming took 0 bases from V and 5 from J, leaving 11 bases between them. Germline assignment: CDR1 MNHEY and CDR2 SVGAGI.

The CDR3 sequence: CASSRGDYEQYF. The CDR3 DNA is TGCGCCAGCAGCCGGGGCGATTACGAGCAGTACTTC. The V call is TRBV5-1, the J call TRBJ2-7; tentatively, D is TRBD1 or TRBD2 (5 bases each). CDR3 length equals 12 residues. The V gene lost 4 bases and the J gene lost 4 bases, with 9 bases spanning the gap. Germline CDR1 is SGHRS and CDR2 is YFSETQ.

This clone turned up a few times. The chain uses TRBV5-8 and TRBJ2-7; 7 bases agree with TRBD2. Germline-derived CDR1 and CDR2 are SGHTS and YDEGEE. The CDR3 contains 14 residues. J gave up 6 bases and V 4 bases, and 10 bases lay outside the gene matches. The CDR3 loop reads CASSQSGAFSEQYF. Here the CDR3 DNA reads TGTGCCAGCAGCCAAAGCGGGGCCTTCAGCGAGCAGTACTTC.

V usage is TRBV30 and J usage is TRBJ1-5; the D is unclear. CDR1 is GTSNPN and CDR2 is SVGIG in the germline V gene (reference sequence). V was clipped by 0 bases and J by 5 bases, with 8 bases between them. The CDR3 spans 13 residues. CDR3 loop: CAWSVTPDQPQHF. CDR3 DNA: TGTGCCTGGAGTGTAACGCCGGATCAGCCCCAGCATTTT.

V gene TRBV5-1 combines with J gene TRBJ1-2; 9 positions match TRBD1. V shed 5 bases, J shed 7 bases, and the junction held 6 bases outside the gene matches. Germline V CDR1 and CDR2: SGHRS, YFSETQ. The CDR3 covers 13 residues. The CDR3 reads CASRRDRVSGYTF. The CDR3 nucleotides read TGCGCCAGCAGGAGGGACAGGGTTTCTGGCTACACCTTC.

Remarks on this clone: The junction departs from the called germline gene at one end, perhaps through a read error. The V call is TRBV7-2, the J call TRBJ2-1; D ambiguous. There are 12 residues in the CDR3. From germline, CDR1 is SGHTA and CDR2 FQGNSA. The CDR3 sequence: CANSVIGNEQFF. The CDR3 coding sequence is TGTGCCAACAGCGTGATCGGGAATGAGCAGTTCTTC.

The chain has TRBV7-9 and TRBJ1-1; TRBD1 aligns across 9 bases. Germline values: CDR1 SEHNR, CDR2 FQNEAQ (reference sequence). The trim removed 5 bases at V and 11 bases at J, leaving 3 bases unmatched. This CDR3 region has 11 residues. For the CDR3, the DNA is TGTGCCAGCAGCCGGACAGGGGACGCTTTCTTT. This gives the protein CASSRTGDAFF.